This TCR beta chain was recovered during a study of molecular identifiers for immune sequencing clone quantification. General study points: Jurkat TCR RNA that was spiked in from one cell was reportedly detectable among one million naive cells. Clones exceeding 20 RNA copies carried over 97% of effector molecules but under 1% of naive-cell molecules.

With listed TCR primers and previously described methods, bulk TCR libraries were prepared. MiXCR, applied by TCRdb to the PCR reads, yields one record per CDR3 protein. The sample has 50,000 to 75,000 distinct CDR3 sequences; around 20% are singletons. This CDR3 contains 14 residues. Losses at the gene ends were 7 bases for V and 2 bases for J; bases not matched to a gene: 7. Germline CDR1 and CDR2: DFQATT and SNEGSKA (reference sequence). Using a CD8+CD4-CCR7+CD45RA+ phenotype, naive CD8 T cells were sorted. This clonotype was seen ten or more times. Its antigen is not known. The chain links TRBV20-1 to TRBJ2-1, with 8 positions matching TRBD2. This TCR derives from a human donor in good health. Some libraries in this study had Jurkat cell RNA spiked in. The sample consisted of naive CD8+ T cells from blood, with Jurkat cell RNA spiked in. Subset given: FACS-sorted CD8+CD4-CCR7+CD45RA+ naive T cells. CDR3 loop: CSVPISGAYNEQFF. The CDR3 nucleotides are TGCAGTGTTCCCATTAGCGGGGCCTACAATGAGCAGTTCTTC.